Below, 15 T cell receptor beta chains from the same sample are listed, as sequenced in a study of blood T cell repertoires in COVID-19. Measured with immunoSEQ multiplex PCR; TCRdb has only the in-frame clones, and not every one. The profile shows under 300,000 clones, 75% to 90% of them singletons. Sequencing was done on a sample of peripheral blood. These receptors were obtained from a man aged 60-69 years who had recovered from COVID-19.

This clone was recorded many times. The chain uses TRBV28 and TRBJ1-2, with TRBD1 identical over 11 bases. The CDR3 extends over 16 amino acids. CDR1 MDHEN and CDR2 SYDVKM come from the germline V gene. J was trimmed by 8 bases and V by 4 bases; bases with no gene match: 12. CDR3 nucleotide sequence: TGTGCCAGCAGTTCGCCCGCGGACAGGGGGCGGAGAGGCTACACCTTC. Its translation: CASSSPADRGRRGYTF.

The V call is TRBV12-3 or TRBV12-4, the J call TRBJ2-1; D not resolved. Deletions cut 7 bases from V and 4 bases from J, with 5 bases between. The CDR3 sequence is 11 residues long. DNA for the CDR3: TGTGCCAGCACCACTTACAATGAGCAGTTCTTC. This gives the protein CASTTYNEQFF.

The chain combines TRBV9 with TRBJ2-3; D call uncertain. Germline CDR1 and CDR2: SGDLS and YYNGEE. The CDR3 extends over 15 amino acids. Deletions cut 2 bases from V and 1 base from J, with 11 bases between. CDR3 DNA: TGTGCCAGCAGCGTTGGGCAGGTGGGCACAGATACGCAGTATTTT. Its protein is CASSVGQVGTDTQYF. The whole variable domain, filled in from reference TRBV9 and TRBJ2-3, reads DSGVTQTPKHLITATGQRVTLRCSPRSGDLSVYWYQQSLDQGLQFLIQYYNGEERAKGNILERFSAQQFPDLHSELNLSSLELGDSALYFCASSVGQVGTDTQYFGPGTRLTVL.

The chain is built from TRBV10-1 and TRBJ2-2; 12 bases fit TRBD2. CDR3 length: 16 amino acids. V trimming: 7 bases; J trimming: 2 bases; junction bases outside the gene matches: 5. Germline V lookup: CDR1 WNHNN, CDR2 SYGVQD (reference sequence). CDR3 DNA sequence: TGCGCCAGCAATAAAGGACTAGCGGGAAACACCGGGGAGCTGTTTTTT. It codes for CASNKGLAGNTGELFF.

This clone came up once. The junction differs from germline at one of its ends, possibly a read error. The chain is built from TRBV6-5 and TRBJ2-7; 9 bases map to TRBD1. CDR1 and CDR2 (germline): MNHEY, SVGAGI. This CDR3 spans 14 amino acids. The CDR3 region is CASRTGQGSSEQYF. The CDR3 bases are TGTGCCAGCAGGACGGGACAGGGATCCTCCGAGCAGTACTTC.

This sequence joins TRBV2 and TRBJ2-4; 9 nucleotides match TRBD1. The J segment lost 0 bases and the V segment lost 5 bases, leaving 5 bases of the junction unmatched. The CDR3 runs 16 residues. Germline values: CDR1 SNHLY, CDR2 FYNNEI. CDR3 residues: CASSPTGGAAKNIQYF. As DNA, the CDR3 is TGTGCCAGCAGTCCGACAGGGGGTGCAGCCAAAAACATTCAGTACTTC.

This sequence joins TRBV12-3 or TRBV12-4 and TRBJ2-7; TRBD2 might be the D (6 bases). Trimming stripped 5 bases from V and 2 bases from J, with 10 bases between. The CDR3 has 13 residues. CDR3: CASSRDLTYEQYF. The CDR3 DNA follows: TGTGCCAGCAGTCGGGACTTAACCTACGAGCAGTACTTC.

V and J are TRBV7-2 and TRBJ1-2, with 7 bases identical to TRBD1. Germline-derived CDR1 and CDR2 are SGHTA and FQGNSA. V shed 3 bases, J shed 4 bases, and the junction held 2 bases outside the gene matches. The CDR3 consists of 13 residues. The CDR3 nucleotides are TGTGCCAGCAGCTTTGGGGACAGCTATGGCTACACCTTC. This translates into CASSFGDSYGYTF.

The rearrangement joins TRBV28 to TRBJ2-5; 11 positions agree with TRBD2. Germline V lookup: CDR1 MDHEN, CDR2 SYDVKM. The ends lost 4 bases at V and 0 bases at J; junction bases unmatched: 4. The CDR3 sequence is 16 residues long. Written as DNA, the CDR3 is TGTGCCAGCAGTTCGGGACTAGCGGAGTACCAAGAGACCCAGTACTTC. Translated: CASSSGLAEYQETQYF.

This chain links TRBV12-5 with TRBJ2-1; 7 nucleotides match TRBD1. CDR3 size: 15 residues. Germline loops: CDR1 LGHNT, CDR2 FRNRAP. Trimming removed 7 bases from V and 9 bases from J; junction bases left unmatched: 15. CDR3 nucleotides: TGTGCTAGTGCTACAGGGGCCCTGCTAGCTTCTGAGCAGTTCTTC. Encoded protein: CASATGALLASEQFF.

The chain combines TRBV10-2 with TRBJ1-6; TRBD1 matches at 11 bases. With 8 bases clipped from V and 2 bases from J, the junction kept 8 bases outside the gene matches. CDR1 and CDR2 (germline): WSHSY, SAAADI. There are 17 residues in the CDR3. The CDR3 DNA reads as TGCGCCAGCTCTACCCCGGGACAGGGGGCCTATAATTCACCCCTCCACTTT. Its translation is CASSTPGQGAYNSPLHF.

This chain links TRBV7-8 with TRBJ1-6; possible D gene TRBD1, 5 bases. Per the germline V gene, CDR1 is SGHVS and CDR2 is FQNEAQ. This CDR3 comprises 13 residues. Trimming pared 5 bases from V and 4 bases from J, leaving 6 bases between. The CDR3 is CASSAGYNSPLHF. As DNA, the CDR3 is TGTGCCAGCAGCGCAGGGTATAATTCACCCCTCCACTTT.

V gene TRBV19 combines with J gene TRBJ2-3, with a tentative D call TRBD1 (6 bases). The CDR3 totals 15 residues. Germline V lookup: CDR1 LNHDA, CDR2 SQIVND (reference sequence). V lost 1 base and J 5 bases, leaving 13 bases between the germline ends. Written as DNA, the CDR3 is TGTGCCAGTAGTATAGCGGCAGGGGACGGAGATACGCAGTATTTT. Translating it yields CASSIAAGDGDTQYF. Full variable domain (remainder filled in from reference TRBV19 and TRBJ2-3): DGGITQSPKYLFRKEGQNVTLSCEQNLNHDAMYWYRQDPGQGLRLIYYSQIVNDFQKGDIAEGYSVSREKKESFPLTVTSAQKNPTAFYLCASSIAAGDGDTQYFGPGTRLTVL.

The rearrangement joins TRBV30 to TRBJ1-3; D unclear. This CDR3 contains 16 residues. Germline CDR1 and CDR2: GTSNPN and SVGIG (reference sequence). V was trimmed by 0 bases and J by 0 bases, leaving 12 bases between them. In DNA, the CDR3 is TGTGCCTGGAGTGTACTTGGAGCCTTCTCTGGAAACACCATATATTTT. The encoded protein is CAWSVLGAFSGNTIYF.

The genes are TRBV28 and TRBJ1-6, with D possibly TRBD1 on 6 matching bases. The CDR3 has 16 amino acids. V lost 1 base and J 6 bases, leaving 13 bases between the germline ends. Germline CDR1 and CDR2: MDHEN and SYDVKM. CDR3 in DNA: TGTGCCAGCAGTTTATTCGGGGGGCTCGGTAATTCACCCCTCCACTTT. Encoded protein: CASSLFGGLGNSPLHF.